This T cell receptor (beta chain) emerged from a study of blood T cell repertoires in COVID-19. Profiling relied on immunoSEQ multiplex PCR, and the TCRdb table lists in-frame clones only, not all of them. The repertoire holds approximately 270,000 clones, with approximately 90% as singletons. The CDR3 runs 16 residues. CDR1 is GTSNPN, CDR2 SVGIG, per germline (reference sequence). V shed 2 bases and J 7 bases; nucleotides not matched to a gene: 8. This TCR was recovered from a man aged 35 to 55 who had been exposed to COVID-19. Sequencing was performed on PBMCs or T cells enriched from blood (not recorded which). The genes are TRBV30 and TRBJ2-7, with 16 bases aligning to TRBD2. This CDR3 is CAWSWGLAGGPGEQYF. The CDR3 DNA sequence: TGTGCCTGGAGTTGGGGACTAGCGGGAGGGCCGGGGGAGCAGTACTTC.